This T cell receptor beta chain was observed in a study of blood T cell dynamics during melanoma immunotherapy. In the study overall: Metastatic melanoma patients received first-line pembrolizumab or nivolumab plus ipilimumab.

V shed 7 bases and J 3 bases; nucleotides not matched to a gene: 4. CDR3 size: 13 residues. The germline V gene encodes CDR1 SGHVS and CDR2 FQNEAQ. Sample time point: pre-treatment baseline. The assay was immunoSEQ multiplex PCR, and TCRdb's table has in-frame clones only and misses some. The sample lists a few thousand clones, roughly 86% occurring once. This sequence was found in a human donor with melanoma. The rearrangement joins TRBV7-8 to TRBJ2-3; the match to TRBD1 covers 7 bases. The specimen comprised blood, sampled from a patient treated with checkpoint blockade. The CDR3 protein is CASNKQGTDTQYF. CDR3 bases: TGTGCCAGCAACAAACAGGGGACAGATACGCAGTATTTT. The variable domain in full, completed from reference TRBV7-8 and TRBJ2-3, reads GAGVSQSPRYKVAKRGQDVALRCDPISGHVSLFWYQQALGQGPEFLTYFQNEAQLDKSGLPSDRFFAERPEGSVSTLKIQRTQQEDSAVYLCASNKQGTDTQYFGPGTRLTVL.